The 29 T cell receptor beta chains given below trace back to one sample, sequenced in a study of shared clonotypes between healthy human individuals (dated by TCRdb to about 2020). The library was made by the immunoSEQ multiplex PCR assay. In its TCRdb copy, this immuneACCESS table keeps in-frame sequences only and misses some clones. Where compared with another copy, unresolved V genes explain less than half of these, and the others have no known cause. This sample comprises under 1 million clones, 80% to 95% of them detected only once. The ten largest clones add up to 20% to 30% of the sample. CD8 naive samples were CD45RO-negative cells positively selected for CCR7, giving a CD45RA+CCR7+ population that excluded TemRA cells. The sequenced material came from naive CD8+ T cells sorted from blood. In light of the paper, this sample's cell subset or site label describes: CD45RA+CCR7+. The receptors come from a man in his thirties or forties in good health.

The rearrangement joins TRBV6-1 to TRBJ2-7; the D is unclear. The V gene lost 4 bases and the J gene lost 1 base, with 14 bases spanning the gap. The CDR3 runs to 15 residues. CDR1 is MNHNS and CDR2 is SASEGT in the germline V gene. CDR3 nucleotides: TGTGCCAGCAGTGTCTTCGTTCGATCTTCCTACGAGCAGTACTTC. Translated: CASSVFVRSSYEQYF.

The rearrangement joins TRBV2 to TRBJ2-7; TRBD1 agrees at 7 bases. The CDR3 runs 14 residues. After removal of 3 bases from V and 2 bases from J, the junction contained 4 bases not matched to a gene. Germline V lookup: CDR1 SNHLY, CDR2 FYNNEI. CDR3 sequence (DNA): TGTGCCAGCAGTGAGGGGCAGGGGGCCTACGAGCAGTACTTC. Translating gives CASSEGQGAYEQYF.

This chain connects TRBV6-6 to TRBJ1-1; D gene uncertain. CDR1 is MNHNY, CDR2 SVGAGI, per germline (reference sequence). This CDR3 is built from 12 residues. V lost 7 bases and J 4 bases, leaving 10 bases between the germline ends. The CDR3 DNA is TGTGCCAGCACCCAGGCAGGCACTGAAGCTTTCTTT. This translates into CASTQAGTEAFF.

This clone was counted only a few times. The sample carries other DNA sequences with the same CDR3. The J gene is TRBJ2-7, the V gene TRBV27; no clear D gene. Germline V gene data show CDR1 as MNHEY and CDR2 as SMNVEV (reference sequence). CDR3 length equals 10 residues. Trimming stripped 8 bases from V and 3 bases from J, with 5 bases between. CDR3 sequence: CASGYYEQYF. CDR3 DNA: TGTGCCAGCGGATACTACGAGCAGTACTTC.

This clone was seen only once. CDR3 region: CASSQIAGRLDEQYF. The CDR3 DNA reads as TGTGCCAGCAGTCAAATAGCAGGACGGTTGGACGAGCAGTACTTC. The chain joins TRBV27 to TRBJ2-7; no clear D. V gave up 5 bases and J gave up 5 bases, with 19 bases separating them. The CDR3 is made up of 15 amino acids. Looked up from germline, CDR1 is MNHEY and CDR2 is SMNVEV (reference sequence).

This chain joins TRBV7-2 and TRBJ2-7; 7 bases align to TRBD2. Per the germline V gene, CDR1 is SGHTA and CDR2 is FQGNSA. CDR3 length: 18 residues. Germline trimming cut 1 base from V and 0 bases from J; bases unmatched to any gene: 12. The CDR3 DNA reads as TGTGCCAGCAGCTTAGGCGTTTGGGGCGGGAGTTCCTCCTACGAGCAGTACTTC. Its translation: CASSLGVWGGSSSYEQYF. Drawing the rest from reference TRBV7-2 and TRBJ2-7, the complete variable domain is GAGVSQSPSNKVTEKGKDVELRCDPISGHTALYWYRQSLGQGLEFLIYFQGNSAPDKSGLPSDRFSAERTGGSVSTLTIQRTQQEDSAVYLCASSLGVWGGSSSYEQYFGPGTRLTVT.

J is TRBJ2-3 and V is TRBV10-2; D possibly corresponds to TRBD1 (6 bases). There are 16 residues in the CDR3. V was cut by 5 bases and J by 0 bases, with 15 bases left in between. Germline assignment: CDR1 WSHSY and CDR2 SAAADI. For the CDR3, the DNA is TGCGCCAGCAGTCCCATTTCACAGGGCAGCACAGATACGCAGTATTTT. It specifies CASSPISQGSTDTQYF.

This rearrangement joins TRBV14 to TRBJ2-7; no clear D gene. Germline V gene sequence: CDR1 SGHDN, CDR2 FVKESK. The germline V and J ends were trimmed by 6 bases and 2 bases, with 14 bases remaining between them. The CDR3 extends over 14 amino acids. CDR3 residues: CASSFGVVTYEQYF. In DNA, the CDR3 is TGTGCCAGCAGTTTCGGAGTAGTCACCTACGAGCAGTACTTC. Combining the CDR3 with reference TRBV14 and TRBJ2-7 gives the whole variable domain EAGVTQFPSHSVIEKGQTVTLRCDPISGHDNLYWYRRVMGKEIKFLLHFVKESKQDESGMPNNRFLAERTGGTYSTLKVQPAELEDSGVYFCASSFGVVTYEQYFGPGTRLTVT.

The rearrangement joins TRBV19 to TRBJ2-2, with D perhaps matching TRBD2 (6 bases). This CDR3 contains 10 residues. The germline V gene has CDR1 LNHDA and CDR2 SQIVND (reference sequence). In nucleotides, the CDR3 is TGTGCTAGCGGTTCCAGGGAGCTGTTTTTT. It translates to CASGSRELFF.

This clone came up once. The same CDR3 also results from other DNA sequences found in this sample. The J gene is TRBJ2-1, the V gene TRBV29-1; 11 bases map to TRBD2. The CDR3 contains 15 residues. Per the germline V gene, CDR1 is SQVTM and CDR2 is ANQGSEA. Trimming took 3 bases from V and 1 from J; bases not matched to a gene: 2. In DNA, the CDR3 is TGCAGCGTTGAGGGGACTAGCGGTTCCTACAATGAGCAGTTCTTC. Translating gives CSVEGTSGSYNEQFF.

CDR3 region: CSVEAGPSQETQYF. CDR3 in DNA: TGCAGCGTTGAGGCGGGGCCTTCCCAAGAGACCCAGTACTTC. This sequence joins TRBV29-1 and TRBJ2-5; possible D gene TRBD2, 6 bases. CDR1 is SQVTM, CDR2 ANQGSEA, per germline. V lost 3 bases, J lost 1 base, and 12 bases lay in between. This CDR3 region has 14 residues.

The chain recombines TRBV7-3 with TRBJ1-1; D might be TRBD1 (5 bases). The CDR3 has 15 residues. The germline gives CDR1 SGHTA, CDR2 FQGTGA. The V gene lost 5 bases and the J gene lost 5 bases, with 18 bases spanning the gap. CDR3 region: CASSNPAGWGTEAFF. CDR3 nucleotide sequence: TGTGCCAGCAGCAACCCCGCGGGGTGGGGGACTGAAGCTTTCTTT.

The sample holds one count of this clone. The chain couples TRBV2 to TRBJ2-7; 11 bases agree with TRBD2. Germline CDR1 SNHLY, CDR2 FYNNEI. V shed 4 bases, J shed 6 bases, and the junction held 8 bases outside the gene matches. The CDR3 loop spans 15 amino acids. CDR3 in DNA: TGTGCCAGCAGTGGTAGTCTAGCGGGAGGTGCCGAGCAGTACTTC. This translates into CASSGSLAGGAEQYF. Based on the CDR3 plus reference TRBV2 and TRBJ2-7, the full variable domain is EPEVTQTPSHQVTQMGQEVILRCVPISNHLYFYWYRQILGQKVEFLVSFYNNEISEKSEIFDDQFSVERPDGSNFTLKIRSTKLEDSAMYFCASSGSLAGGAEQYFGPGTRLTVT.

The rearrangement uses TRBV5-5 and TRBJ2-5; 13 bases match TRBD2. With 4 bases clipped from V and 0 bases from J, the junction kept 3 bases outside the gene matches. The germline gives CDR1 SGHKS, CDR2 YYEKEE (reference sequence). This CDR3 has 16 residues. CDR3 sequence: CASSPGTSGNQETQYF. CDR3 nucleotide sequence: TGTGCCAGCAGCCCAGGGACTAGCGGGAACCAAGAGACCCAGTACTTC.

The chain is built from TRBV15 and TRBJ2-1, with D uncertain. With 3 bases removed from V and 6 bases from J, the gap between germline ends came to 15 bases. Germline V gene data show CDR1 as LNHNV and CDR2 as YYDKDF (reference sequence). The CDR3 covers 15 residues. The CDR3 region is CATSRGPGLANEQFF. CDR3 nucleotides: TGTGCCACCAGCAGGGGTCCGGGCTTAGCCAATGAGCAGTTCTTC.

The chain recombines TRBV11-2 with TRBJ2-5; 12 bases align to TRBD1. V trimming: 4 bases; J trimming: 5 bases; junction bases outside the gene matches: 5. Germline CDR1 is SGHAT and CDR2 is FQNNGV. The CDR3 sequence is 15 residues long. The CDR3 loop is CASSSGQGAGETQYF. For the CDR3, the DNA is TGTGCCAGCAGCTCGGGACAGGGGGCGGGCGAGACCCAGTACTTC.

The rearrangement links TRBV27 to TRBJ1-1; the D is unclear. V was pared by 1 base and J by 4 bases, with 7 bases between. Germline V gene data show CDR1 as MNHEY and CDR2 as SMNVEV (reference sequence). The CDR3 is made up of 13 amino acids. CDR3 bases: TGTGCCAGCAGTTTATATGGGAGCACTGAAGCTTTCTTT. As protein: CASSLYGSTEAFF.

The chain uses TRBV21-1 and TRBJ2-5; no check of the table's D call, TRBD2, against the DNA was made. TRBV21-1 is labeled a pseudogene. The CDR3 is made up of 18 amino acids. CDR3 bases: TGTGCCAGCAGCAAAGAGGGTTTCCGGGGGGAGTCTAAAGAGACCCAGTACTTC. Protein sequence: CASSKEGFRGESKETQYF.

The V gene is TRBV6-5, the J gene TRBJ2-7; D gene unclear. CDR3 length: 13 residues. Trimming pared 4 bases from V and 3 bases from J, leaving 10 bases between. The germline V gene encodes CDR1 MNHEY and CDR2 SVGAGI. For the CDR3, the DNA is TGTGCCAGCAGTTTATCCTGGCTCTACGAGCAGTACTTC. This codes for CASSLSWLYEQYF.

Regarding this clone: Other DNA sequences in this sample translate to the same CDR3. V usage is TRBV4-1 and J usage is TRBJ2-7; weak D call: TRBD2 (6 bases). Trimming took off 1 base at V and 0 bases at J, with 10 bases between the two ends. CDR3 length equals 15 residues. CDR1 and CDR2 (germline): MGHRA, YSYEKL. The CDR3 nucleotides read TGCGCCAGCAGCCAAGGAGCCGGGGGCTCCTACGAGCAGTACTTC. This translates into CASSQGAGGSYEQYF.

The chain joins TRBV18 to TRBJ2-7; 7 bases fit TRBD1. J was trimmed by 3 bases and V by 2 bases; bases with no gene match: 7. The V gene's germline CDR1 is KGHSH and CDR2 LQKENI. The CDR3 runs to 15 residues. In nucleotides, the CDR3 is TGTGCCAGCTCACCAGCAGGGACAGCCGGCTACGAGCAGTACTTC. Protein: CASSPAGTAGYEQYF.

The chain links TRBV19 to TRBJ2-1; possibly TRBD2 for D (5 bases). Germline V gives CDR1 LNHDA, CDR2 SQIVND (reference sequence). The V end was cut by 5 bases, the J end by 1 base, with 12 bases between. CDR3 length: 15 residues. In DNA form, the CDR3 reads TGTGCCAGTAGTGTTCTTGCGGGTTCCTACAATGAGCAGTTCTTC. Its translation: CASSVLAGSYNEQFF.

This clone was recorded once. V and J are TRBV19 and TRBJ1-4; TRBD1 might be the D (5 bases). Germline assignment: CDR1 LNHDA and CDR2 SQIVND (reference sequence). V was shortened by 6 bases and J by 8 bases, with 13 bases between the two germline ends. The CDR3 covers 13 residues. Written as DNA, the CDR3 is TGTGCCAGTAGCGGACCTTGGGGGGAAAAACTGTTTTTT. The encoded protein is CASSGPWGEKLFF.

This clone was found once. V usage is TRBV27 and J usage is TRBJ1-1; weak D call: TRBD1 (5 bases). The V end was cut by 6 bases, the J end by 1 base, with 15 bases between. The CDR3 length is 15 residues. Looked up from germline, CDR1 is MNHEY and CDR2 is SMNVEV (reference sequence). CDR3 sequence: CASSWGVHQNTEAFF. The CDR3 DNA is TGTGCCAGCAGCTGGGGCGTACATCAGAACACTGAAGCTTTCTTT.

The chain combines TRBV15 with TRBJ2-1, with a possible D match to TRBD1 (6 bases). Germline V CDR1 and CDR2: LNHNV, YYDKDF (reference sequence). V lost 5 bases and J lost 5, with 10 bases in between. The CDR3 has 13 residues. The CDR3 sequence is CATSGQGHNEQFF. As DNA, the CDR3 is TGTGCCACCAGCGGGCAGGGGCACAATGAGCAGTTCTTC.

The chain has TRBV7-9 and TRBJ1-1, with no clear D. The CDR3 has 14 residues. Germline V CDR1 and CDR2: SEHNR, FQNEAQ (reference sequence). The germline V and J ends were trimmed by 5 bases and 1 base, with 11 bases remaining between them. In DNA, the CDR3 is TGTGCCAGCAGCAGGTGGACGGAGAACACTGAAGCTTTCTTT. It specifies CASSRWTENTEAFF.

This chain links TRBV27 with TRBJ2-1; unclear D gene. The CDR3 runs to 13 residues. Germline V lookup: CDR1 MNHEY, CDR2 SMNVEV (reference sequence). V shed 3 bases and J shed 7 bases, with 10 bases lying between them. The CDR3 DNA sequence: TGTGCCAGCAGTTTGGTGGCTGGGAATGAGCAGTTCTTC. It translates to CASSLVAGNEQFF.

This clone was recorded once. The CDR3 sequence is CASSLFGGETQYF. In DNA, the CDR3 is TGTGCCAGCAGCTTATTTGGGGGAGAGACCCAGTACTTC. The chain employs TRBV11-2 and TRBJ2-5, with D perhaps assigned TRBD1 or TRBD2 (5 bases each). The CDR3 has 13 residues. V was clipped by 2 bases and J by 4 bases, with 8 bases between them. Germline V gene sequence: CDR1 SGHAT, CDR2 FQNNGV.

This sequence joins TRBV6-5 and TRBJ2-3; the D is unclear. Per germline, CDR1 MNHEY and CDR2 SVGAGI. V gave up 6 bases and J gave up 2 bases, with 9 bases separating them. There are 13 residues in the CDR3. The CDR3 bases are TGTGCCAGCAGCCGACTCATCACAGATACGCAGTATTTT. It is translated as CASSRLITDTQYF.